This T cell receptor beta chain was sequenced during a study of cytomegalovirus exposure and HLA in healthy donors. Points from the study as a whole: Sequencing depth across donors, presence/absence analyses assumed, was roughly uniform. Some public TCRs appeared in many individuals, while most sequences were rare. The study flagged about 160 TCR beta chains as cytomegalovirus-associated.

The primer mix had 60 Vbeta and 13 Jbeta primers. Assay: immunoSEQ multiplex PCR; the TCRdb copy retains only in-frame clones and omits some. The sample shows 150,000 to 200,000 clones, just over 75% of them seen only once. Each donor's status was that of a healthy bone marrow donor. The CDR3 runs 17 residues. V was pared by 3 bases and J by 0 bases, with 19 bases between. As concerns this clone: Its antigen is as yet unknown.

The specimen sequenced was PBMCs. The chain couples TRBV5-3 to TRBJ2-7; the D is unclear. TRBV5-3 is filed as an ORF, its function uncertain. The TCR comes from a woman aged 40 to 50 in good health and CMV-seronegative. The CDR3 DNA sequence: TGTGCCAGAAGCTGCCGGGTTATTCGTAACGGCTCCTACGAGCAGTACTTC. This encodes CARSCRVIRNGSYEQYF.